Each of the 25 T cell receptor beta chains below was sequenced from the same sample in a study of T cell responses to AZD1222 COVID-19 vaccine. Produced via immunoSEQ multiplex PCR; TCRdb's table is partial and in-frame only. Here the sample spans over 65,000 clones, 70% to 90% being singletons. The source material was peripheral blood, sampled on day 0 of AZD1222 vaccination. These receptors originate from an adult in good health.

This clone was counted only a few times. The chain links TRBV7-2 to TRBJ1-5; D possibly corresponds to TRBD1 (6 bases). The V end lost 0 bases, the J end lost 3 bases, and 15 bases lay between the germline ends. This CDR3 is built from 17 residues. Germline CDR1 and CDR2: SGHTA and FQGNSA. CDR3 coding DNA: TGTGCCAGCAGCTTAGCCGGGTTGGGGGCAGTCAATCAGCCCCAGCATTTT. Its translation: CASSLAGLGAVNQPQHF.

V gene TRBV7-8 combines with J gene TRBJ2-7, with 9 bases that match TRBD1. The V and J ends lost 0 bases and 2 bases, in that order; junction bases with no gene match: 2. CDR1 and CDR2 from the germline V gene are SGHVS and FQNEAQ. The CDR3 spans 15 residues. The DNA of the CDR3 is TGTGCCAGCAGCTTAGCGGGACAGGGCCCCTACGAGCAGTACTTC. It translates to CASSLAGQGPYEQYF.

The V call is TRBV3-1 (or the pseudogene TRBV3-2), the J call TRBJ1-5; a weak D match, TRBD1 (6 bases). This CDR3 contains 15 residues. Germline lookup yields CDR1 LGHDT and CDR2 YNNKEL (reference sequence). V was shortened by 2 bases and J by 0 bases, with 8 bases between the two germline ends. For the CDR3, the DNA is TGTGCCAGCAGCCAACAGGGGATTAGCAATCAGCCCCAGCATTTT. Its translation is CASSQQGISNQPQHF.

The chain uses TRBV19 and TRBJ2-6; D gene ambiguous. The CDR3 is 19 amino acids. Trimming took off 1 base at V and 0 bases at J, with 16 bases between the two ends. Germline-derived CDR1 and CDR2 are LNHDA and SQIVND (reference sequence). The DNA for the CDR3 is TGTGCCAGTAGTATAGCAAGCAGGCCCCTTAGCTCTGGGGCCAACGTCCTGACTTTC. Translating it yields CASSIASRPLSSGANVLTF.

The chain joins TRBV24-1 to TRBJ2-1; 10 bases are shared with TRBD2. Germline CDR1 and CDR2: KGHDR and SFDVKD. CDR3 length: 15 amino acids. Losses at the gene ends were 4 bases for V and 8 bases for J; bases not matched to a gene: 7. The CDR3 here is CATSEPLAGVHEQFF. The CDR3 DNA sequence: TGTGCCACCAGTGAGCCCCTAGCGGGAGTTCATGAGCAGTTCTTC.

The rearrangement joins TRBV5-5 to TRBJ2-6; D unresolved. Deletions cut 4 bases from V and 0 bases from J, with 8 bases between. Germline V gives CDR1 SGHKS, CDR2 YYEKEE (reference sequence). The CDR3 is 15 amino acids. The CDR3 reads CASSLQGSGANVLTF. The CDR3 nucleotides are TGTGCCAGCAGCCTACAAGGCTCTGGGGCCAACGTCCTGACTTTC.

The rearrangement joins TRBV28 to TRBJ2-3, with TRBD2 identical over 7 bases. Germline V gives CDR1 MDHEN, CDR2 SYDVKM. The CDR3 is made up of 15 amino acids. The junction had 7 bases not matched to a gene; V was cut back by 5 bases and J by 2 bases. CDR3 amino acids: CASSKGRELTDTQYF. The DNA of the CDR3 is TGTGCCAGCAGTAAAGGGCGGGAGCTCACAGATACGCAGTATTTT.

This chain connects TRBV19 to TRBJ1-2; unclear D gene. Germline V gene sequence: CDR1 LNHDA, CDR2 SQIVND (reference sequence). The length of the CDR3 is 13 residues. V was pared by 6 bases and J by 4 bases, with 12 bases between. In DNA, the CDR3 is TGTGCCAGTAGGGGAGCTGCCTCCTATGGCTACACCTTC. It codes for CASRGAASYGYTF.

The genes are TRBV5-6 and TRBJ1-6, with 9 nucleotides matching TRBD1. The CDR3 runs to 15 residues. Per the germline V gene, CDR1 is SGHDT and CDR2 is YYEEEE. The V gene end was trimmed by 0 bases and the J gene end by 11 bases; junction bases not matched to a gene: 6. CDR3: CASSLAGTGITPLHF. The CDR3 DNA sequence: TGTGCCAGCAGCTTGGCCGGGACAGGGATTACACCCCTCCACTTT.

The rearrangement uses TRBV6-2 or TRBV6-3 and TRBJ1-5; 7 nucleotides line up with TRBD1. The trim removed 0 bases at V and 3 bases at J, leaving 8 bases unmatched. Germline V gene sequence: CDR1 MNHEY, CDR2 SVGEGT. The CDR3 runs 17 residues. CDR3 sequence reads: CASSYSEGARFNQPQHF. The CDR3 DNA sequence: TGTGCCAGCAGTTACTCTGAGGGGGCCCGGTTCAATCAGCCCCAGCATTTT.

V gene TRBV2 combines with J gene TRBJ2-1; no firm D call. This CDR3 comprises 13 residues. Trimming pared 2 bases from V and 9 bases from J, leaving 11 bases between. CDR1 and CDR2 (germline): SNHLY, FYNNEI. CDR3 sequence: CASSELGYGEQFF. CDR3 DNA sequence: TGTGCCAGCAGTGAATTGGGGTATGGTGAGCAGTTCTTC.

The chain employs TRBV15 and TRBJ2-2; the D is unclear. The ends were cut back, 1 base at V and 2 bases at J, with 11 bases in the middle. From germline, CDR1 is LNHNV and CDR2 YYDKDF (reference sequence). CDR3 length: 16 amino acids. CDR3: CATSRGPTTNTGELFF. In DNA form, the CDR3 reads TGTGCCACCAGCAGAGGCCCCACCACAAACACCGGGGAGCTGTTTTTT.

This clone appeared once. This chain joins TRBV10-3 and TRBJ1-1; TRBD1 might be the D (6 bases). This CDR3 region has 13 residues. CDR1 ENHRY and CDR2 SYGVKD come from the germline V gene. Trimming left V 6 bases short and J 2 bases short, with 10 bases between. The CDR3 protein is CAIRGTYNTEAFF. CDR3 sequence (DNA): TGTGCCATCAGGGGGACATATAACACTGAAGCTTTCTTT.

This chain joins TRBV28 and TRBJ2-7, with a tentative D call TRBD1 (6 bases). V lost 5 bases to trimming and J lost 3 bases, with 20 bases between them. The V gene's germline CDR1 is MDHEN and CDR2 SYDVKM. The length of the CDR3 is 16 residues. CDR3 residues: CASSPPAQGLNYEQYF. The CDR3 bases are TGTGCCAGCAGTCCCCCCGCCCAGGGGCTAAACTACGAGCAGTACTTC.

The rearrangement joins TRBV4-1 to TRBJ1-2; a possible D gene is TRBD1 (5 bases). The CDR3 covers 16 residues. The germline V gene has CDR1 MGHRA and CDR2 YSYEKL. The V end lost 0 bases, the J end lost 0 bases, and 11 bases lay between the germline ends. The CDR3 region is CASSQDRGSANYGYTF. The CDR3 DNA is TGCGCCAGCAGCCAAGATCGGGGCTCTGCTAACTATGGCTACACCTTC.

J is TRBJ2-7 and V is TRBV5-1; D not certain. Trimming left V 4 bases short and J 0 bases short, with 14 bases between. This CDR3 is built from 15 residues. Germline CDR1 is SGHRS and CDR2 is YFSETQ. CDR3 sequence: CASSTSEVSSYEQYF. Written as DNA, the CDR3 is TGCGCCAGCAGCACCTCCGAGGTGTCCTCCTACGAGCAGTACTTC.

V usage is TRBV6-6 and J usage is TRBJ1-1, with D perhaps matching TRBD1 (5 bases). V was cut by 7 bases and J by 4 bases, with 10 bases left in between. The CDR3 consists of 12 residues. The germline V gene encodes CDR1 MNHNY and CDR2 SVGAGI (reference sequence). CDR3 sequence (DNA): TGTGCCAGCATCCTTGGGGGCACTGAAGCTTTCTTT. This gives the protein CASILGGTEAFF.

This sequence joins TRBV5-4 and TRBJ1-5, with 7 nucleotides matching TRBD1. The trim removed 4 bases at V and 7 bases at J, leaving 11 bases unmatched. The germline V gene encodes CDR1 SGHNT and CDR2 YYREEE (reference sequence). The CDR3 loop spans 15 amino acids. DNA of the CDR3: TGTGCCAGCAGCCCCTCGACAGGGAGTGGCCAGCCCCAGCATTTT. This encodes CASSPSTGSGQPQHF.

This chain links TRBV27 with TRBJ1-2, with D unresolved. The CDR3 is 11 residues long. The germline CDR1 and CDR2 sequences are MNHEY and SMNVEV (reference sequence). Trimming stripped 4 bases from V and 7 bases from J, with 7 bases between. The CDR3 region has the DNA TGTGCCAGCAGTTACGGTGGTGGCTACACCTTC. It yields the protein CASSYGGGYTF.

The rearrangement uses TRBV4-2 and TRBJ1-2; TRBD1 matches at 9 bases. The V gene's germline CDR1 is LGHNA and CDR2 YNFKEQ. This CDR3 region has 15 residues. V was clipped by 4 bases and J by 4 bases; unmatched bases: 7. The CDR3 loop is CASSPLQGAGYGYTF. The CDR3 coding sequence is TGTGCCAGCAGCCCCCTACAGGGGGCGGGCTATGGCTACACCTTC.

The rearrangement joins TRBV7-9 to TRBJ1-1; D unresolved. Germline-derived CDR1 and CDR2 are SEHNR and FQNEAQ (reference sequence). The ends were cut back, 2 bases at V and 1 base at J, with 5 bases in the middle. CDR3 length equals 13 residues. The CDR3 DNA reads as TGTGCCAGCAGCTTAAGGGAGAACACTGAAGCTTTCTTT. Amino acids: CASSLRENTEAFF. Using reference TRBV7-9 and TRBJ1-1 for the parts outside the CDR3, the full variable domain is DTGVSQNPRHKITKRGQNVTFRCDPISEHNRLYWYRQTLGQGPEFLTYFQNEAQLEKSRLLSDRFSAERPKGSFSTLEIQRTEQGDSAMYLCASSLRENTEAFFGQGTRLTVV.

J is TRBJ2-3 and V is TRBV9, with 9 bases fitting TRBD2. The CDR3 has 16 residues. Germline loops: CDR1 SGDLS, CDR2 YYNGEE. V was pared by 0 bases and J by 6 bases, with 8 bases of the junction left unmatched. The CDR3, as DNA: TGTGCCAGCAGCGTAGATAGGCGGGAGGGCCGGGATACGCAGTATTTT. Protein product: CASSVDRREGRDTQYF.

There are a few counts of this clone. The chain employs TRBV6-5 and TRBJ2-7; D remains ambiguous. CDR1 and CDR2 (germline): MNHEY, SVGAGI. The V gene lost 7 bases and the J gene lost 4 bases, with 11 bases spanning the gap. The length of the CDR3 is 12 residues. DNA of the CDR3: TGTGCCAGCACTTCCAACCCATACGAGCAGTACTTC. This gives the protein CASTSNPYEQYF.

The chain recombines TRBV28 with TRBJ1-1, with D maybe TRBD1 (5 bases). Germline values: CDR1 MDHEN, CDR2 SYDVKM. Trimming left V 3 bases short and J 6 bases short, with 8 bases between. This CDR3 comprises 12 residues. The CDR3 is CASSLTVSEAFF. CDR3 sequence (DNA): TGTGCCAGCAGTTTGACAGTCTCTGAAGCTTTCTTT.

V gene TRBV7-8 combines with J gene TRBJ2-2; no reliable D call. The CDR3 loop spans 15 amino acids. Germline loops: CDR1 SGHVS, CDR2 FQNEAQ. The V and J ends lost 2 bases and 4 bases respectively, with 11 bases between them. CDR3 loop: CASSLTWAVTGELFF. CDR3 DNA sequence: TGTGCCAGCAGCTTAACTTGGGCGGTCACCGGGGAGCTGTTTTTT.